The source of this T cell receptor beta chain is a study of blood T cell repertoires in COVID-19. About the study: Donors in the United States, Italy and Spain gave samples during acute or convalescent COVID-19. In each case, the material was cDNA or gDNA derived from T cells, B-cell-depleted T cells, or PBMCs.

Trimming removed 4 bases from V and 5 bases from J; junction bases left unmatched: 9. Germline loops: CDR1 WNHNN, CDR2 SYGVQD (reference sequence). The CDR3 is made up of 15 amino acids. In the original analysis: Cell counts per sample came from amplifying reference gene primers. TCRdb keeps only in-frame clones here, not all; method: immunoSEQ multiplex PCR. V and J calls and clone size are as listed in that table; D and trimming were resolved from the DNA. The sample records more than 60,000 clones, 84% being singletons. Sequencing used peripheral blood. The chain is built from TRBV10-1 and TRBJ2-7, with TRBD2 matching 9 bases. The sequence derives from a man aged 45-65 years with acute or convalescent COVID-19. The CDR3 nucleotides are TGCGCCAGCAGTGCGCTACTAGCGGGTATAAACGAGCAGTACTTC. Its translation is CASSALLAGINEQYF.